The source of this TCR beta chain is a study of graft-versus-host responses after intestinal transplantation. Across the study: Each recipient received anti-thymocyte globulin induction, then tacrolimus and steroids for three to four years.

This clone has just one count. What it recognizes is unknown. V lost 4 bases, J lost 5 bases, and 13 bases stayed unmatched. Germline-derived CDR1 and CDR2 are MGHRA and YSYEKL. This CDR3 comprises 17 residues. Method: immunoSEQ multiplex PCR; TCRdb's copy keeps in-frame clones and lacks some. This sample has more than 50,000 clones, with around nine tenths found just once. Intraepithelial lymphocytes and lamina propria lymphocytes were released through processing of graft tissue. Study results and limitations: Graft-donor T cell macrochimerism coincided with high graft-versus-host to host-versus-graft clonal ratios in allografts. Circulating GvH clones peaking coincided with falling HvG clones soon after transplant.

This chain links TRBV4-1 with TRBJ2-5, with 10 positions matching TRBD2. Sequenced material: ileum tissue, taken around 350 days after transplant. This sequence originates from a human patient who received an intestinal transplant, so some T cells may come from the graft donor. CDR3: CASSPGGSGGAGETQYF. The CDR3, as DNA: TGCGCCAGCAGCCCTGGGGGGAGCGGGGGGGCCGGCGAGACCCAGTACTTC.